The clone carrying this TCR beta chain was seen a few times. The data belong to a study of CD8 T cells in ankylosing spondylitis. A single record per CDR3 protein comes from TCRdb applying MiXCR to the 5' RACE reads. The data contain 200,000 to 300,000 distinct CDR3 sequences, approximately 11% of them singletons. Sequencing used blood, either unsorted or a sorted T cell fraction (not recorded which). This sequence was found in a male donor with ankylosing spondylitis or in good health (not recorded which).

CDR3 in DNA: TGCAGCGTTGAAACAGGGTTGGAGCAGTTCTTC. Encoded protein: CSVETGLEQFF. This chain uses TRBV29-1 with TRBJ2-1, with D possibly being TRBD1 (6 bases). The V and J ends lost 2 bases and 10 bases respectively, with 9 bases between them. The CDR3 contains 11 residues. Germline V lookup: CDR1 SQVTM, CDR2 ANQGSEA.